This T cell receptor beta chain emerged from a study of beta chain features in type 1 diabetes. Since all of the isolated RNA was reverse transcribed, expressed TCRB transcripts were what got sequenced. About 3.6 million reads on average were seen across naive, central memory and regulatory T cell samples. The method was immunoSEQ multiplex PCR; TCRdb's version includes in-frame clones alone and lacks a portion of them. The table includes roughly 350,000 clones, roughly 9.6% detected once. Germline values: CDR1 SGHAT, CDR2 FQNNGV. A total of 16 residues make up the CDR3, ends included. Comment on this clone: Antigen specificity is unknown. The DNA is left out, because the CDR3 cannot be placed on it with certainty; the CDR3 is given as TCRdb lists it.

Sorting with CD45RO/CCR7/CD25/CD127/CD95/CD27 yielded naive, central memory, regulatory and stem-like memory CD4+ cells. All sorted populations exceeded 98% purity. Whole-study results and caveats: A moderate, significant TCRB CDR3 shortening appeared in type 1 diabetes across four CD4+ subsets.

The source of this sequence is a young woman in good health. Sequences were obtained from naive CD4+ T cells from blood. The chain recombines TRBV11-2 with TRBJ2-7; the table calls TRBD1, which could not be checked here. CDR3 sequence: CASSSVLGQGVYEQYF.